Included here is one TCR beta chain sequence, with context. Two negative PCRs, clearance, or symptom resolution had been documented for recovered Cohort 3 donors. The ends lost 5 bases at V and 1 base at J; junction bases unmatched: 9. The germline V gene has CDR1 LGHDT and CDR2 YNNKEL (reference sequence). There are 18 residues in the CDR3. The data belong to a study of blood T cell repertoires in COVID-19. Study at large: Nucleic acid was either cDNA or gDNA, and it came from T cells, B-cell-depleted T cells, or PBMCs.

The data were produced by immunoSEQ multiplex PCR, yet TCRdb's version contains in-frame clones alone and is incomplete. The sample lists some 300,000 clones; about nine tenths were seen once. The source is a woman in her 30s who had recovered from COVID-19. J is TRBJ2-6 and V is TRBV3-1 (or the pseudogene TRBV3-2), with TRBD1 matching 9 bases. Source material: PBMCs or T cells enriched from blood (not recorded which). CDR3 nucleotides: TGTGCCAGCAGCGGGGGGACAGGGTCTTTATCTGGGGCCAACGTCCTGACTTTC. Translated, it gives CASSGGTGSLSGANVLTF.